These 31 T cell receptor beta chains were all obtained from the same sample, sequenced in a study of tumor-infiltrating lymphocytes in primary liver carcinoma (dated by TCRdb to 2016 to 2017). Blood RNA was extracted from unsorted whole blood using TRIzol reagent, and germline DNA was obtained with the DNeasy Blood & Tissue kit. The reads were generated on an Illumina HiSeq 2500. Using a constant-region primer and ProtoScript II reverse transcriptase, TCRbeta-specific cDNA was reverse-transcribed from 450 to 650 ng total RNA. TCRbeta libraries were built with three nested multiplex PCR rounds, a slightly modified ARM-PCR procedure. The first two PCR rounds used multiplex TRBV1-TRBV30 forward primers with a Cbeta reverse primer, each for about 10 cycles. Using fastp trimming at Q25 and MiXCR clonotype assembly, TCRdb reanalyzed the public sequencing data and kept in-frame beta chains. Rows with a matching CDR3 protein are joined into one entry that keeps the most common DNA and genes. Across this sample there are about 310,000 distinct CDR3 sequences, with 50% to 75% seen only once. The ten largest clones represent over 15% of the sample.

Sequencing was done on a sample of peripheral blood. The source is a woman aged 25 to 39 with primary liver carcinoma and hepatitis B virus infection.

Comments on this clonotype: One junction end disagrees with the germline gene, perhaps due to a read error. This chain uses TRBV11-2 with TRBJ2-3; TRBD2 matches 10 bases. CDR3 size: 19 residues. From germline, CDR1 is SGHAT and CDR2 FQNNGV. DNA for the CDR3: TGTGCCAGCAGCTGGGGGCTAGCGGGAGAATCTAGGGGGCCAGATACGCGGTATTTT. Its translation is CASSWGLAGESRGPDTRYF.

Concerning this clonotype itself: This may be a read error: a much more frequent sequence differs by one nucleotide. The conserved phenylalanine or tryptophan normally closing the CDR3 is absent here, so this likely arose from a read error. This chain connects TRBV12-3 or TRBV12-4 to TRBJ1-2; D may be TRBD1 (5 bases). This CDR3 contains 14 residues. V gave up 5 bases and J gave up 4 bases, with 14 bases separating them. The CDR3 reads CASSQGPDGYGYTL. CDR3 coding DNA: TGTGCCAGCAGTCAGGGTCCCGATGGCTATGGCTACACCTTA.

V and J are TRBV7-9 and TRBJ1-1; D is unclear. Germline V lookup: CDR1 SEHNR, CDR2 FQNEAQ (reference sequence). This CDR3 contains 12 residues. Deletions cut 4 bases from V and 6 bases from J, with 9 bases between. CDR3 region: CASSYGSSEAFF. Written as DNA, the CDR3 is TGTGCCAGCAGCTATGGGTCCTCTGAAGCTTTCTTT.

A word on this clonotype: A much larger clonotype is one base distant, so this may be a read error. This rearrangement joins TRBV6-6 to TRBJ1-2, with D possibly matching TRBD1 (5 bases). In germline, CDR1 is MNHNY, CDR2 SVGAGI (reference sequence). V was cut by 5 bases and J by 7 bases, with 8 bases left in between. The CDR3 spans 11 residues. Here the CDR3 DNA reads TGTGCCAGCAGTCGAGGGGCTGGCTACACCTTC. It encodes CASSRGAGYTF.

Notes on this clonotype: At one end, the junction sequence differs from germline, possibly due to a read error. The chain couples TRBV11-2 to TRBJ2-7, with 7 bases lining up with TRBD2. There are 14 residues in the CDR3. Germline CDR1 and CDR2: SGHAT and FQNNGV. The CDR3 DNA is TGTGCCAGCAGCTCAGGCGGGAGCTCCTACGAGCAATACTTC. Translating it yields CASSSGGSSYEQYF.

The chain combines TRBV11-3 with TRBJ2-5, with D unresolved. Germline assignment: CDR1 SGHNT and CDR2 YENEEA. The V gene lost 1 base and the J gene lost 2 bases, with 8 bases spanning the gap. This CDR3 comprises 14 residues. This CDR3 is CASSLVYGQETQYF. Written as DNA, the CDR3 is TGTGCCAGCAGCTTAGTGTACGGGCAAGAGACCCAGTACTTC.

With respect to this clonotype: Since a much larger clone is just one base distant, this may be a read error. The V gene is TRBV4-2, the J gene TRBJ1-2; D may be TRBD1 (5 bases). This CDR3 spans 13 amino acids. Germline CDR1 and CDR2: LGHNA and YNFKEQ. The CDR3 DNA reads TGTGCCAGCAGCCCCGAGGGGAACTATGGCTACATCTTC. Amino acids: CASSPEGNYGYIF.

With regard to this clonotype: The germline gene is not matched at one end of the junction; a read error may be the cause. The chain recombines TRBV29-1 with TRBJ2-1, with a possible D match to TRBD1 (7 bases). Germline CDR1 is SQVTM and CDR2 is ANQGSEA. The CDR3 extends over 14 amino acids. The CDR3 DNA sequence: TGCAGCGTTGCCTCAGGGGGGCGCTACTATGAGCAGTTCTTC. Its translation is CSVASGGRYYEQFF.

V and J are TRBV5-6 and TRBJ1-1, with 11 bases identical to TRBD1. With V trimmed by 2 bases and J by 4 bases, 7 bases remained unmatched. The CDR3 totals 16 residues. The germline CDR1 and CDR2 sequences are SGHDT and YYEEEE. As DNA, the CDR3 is TGTGCCAGCAGCTTAAAAAGCGGGACAGGGGGCACTGAAGCTTTCTTT. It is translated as CASSLKSGTGGTEAFF.

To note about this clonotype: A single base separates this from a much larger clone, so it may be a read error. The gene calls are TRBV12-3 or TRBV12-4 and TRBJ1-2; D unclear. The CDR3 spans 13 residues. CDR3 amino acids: CVSSLGVVYGYTF. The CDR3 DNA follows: TGTGTCAGCAGTTTAGGTGTAGTGTATGGCTACACCTTC.

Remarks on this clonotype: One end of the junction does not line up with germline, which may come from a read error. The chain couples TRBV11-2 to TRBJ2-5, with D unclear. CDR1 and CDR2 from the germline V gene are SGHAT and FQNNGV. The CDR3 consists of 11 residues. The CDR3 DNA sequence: TGTGGCAGCAGCTTGCCTGAGACCCAGTACTTC. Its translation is CGSSLPETQYF.

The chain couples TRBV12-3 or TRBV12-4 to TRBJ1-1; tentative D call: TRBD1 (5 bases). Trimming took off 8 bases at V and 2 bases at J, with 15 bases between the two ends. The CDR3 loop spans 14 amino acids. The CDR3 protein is CASSSGLINTEAFF. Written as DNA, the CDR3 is TGTGCCAGCTCATCGGGACTGATAAACACTGAAGCTTTCTTT.

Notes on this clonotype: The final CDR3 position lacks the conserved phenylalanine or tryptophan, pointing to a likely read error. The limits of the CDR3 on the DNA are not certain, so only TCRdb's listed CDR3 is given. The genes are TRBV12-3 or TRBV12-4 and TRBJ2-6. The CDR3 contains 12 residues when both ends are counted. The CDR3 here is CASSSPAAGLTL.

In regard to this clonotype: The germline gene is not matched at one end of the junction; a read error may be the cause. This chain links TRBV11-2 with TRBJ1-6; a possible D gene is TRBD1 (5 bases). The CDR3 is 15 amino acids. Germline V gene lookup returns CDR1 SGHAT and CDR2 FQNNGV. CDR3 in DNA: TGTGCCTGCAGCTTAGATCTTACCAGGGCTTCACCCCTCCACTTT. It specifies CACSLDLTRASPLHF.

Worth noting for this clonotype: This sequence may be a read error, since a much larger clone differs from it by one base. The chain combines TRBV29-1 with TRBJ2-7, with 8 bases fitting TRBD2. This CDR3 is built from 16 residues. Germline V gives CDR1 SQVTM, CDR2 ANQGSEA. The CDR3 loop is CGVASGLAGTTYEQYF. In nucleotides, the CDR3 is TGCGGCGTTGCTTCGGGGCTAGCGGGCACCACCTACGAGCAGTACTTC.

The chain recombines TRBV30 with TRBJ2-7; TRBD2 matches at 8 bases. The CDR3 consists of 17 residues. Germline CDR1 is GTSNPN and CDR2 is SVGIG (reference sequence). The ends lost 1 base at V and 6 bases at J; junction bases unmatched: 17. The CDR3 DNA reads TGTGCCTGGAGTGACCCCTTTGGGGGCGGGAGGTTTGTCGAGCAGTACTTC. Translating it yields CAWSDPFGGGRFVEQYF.

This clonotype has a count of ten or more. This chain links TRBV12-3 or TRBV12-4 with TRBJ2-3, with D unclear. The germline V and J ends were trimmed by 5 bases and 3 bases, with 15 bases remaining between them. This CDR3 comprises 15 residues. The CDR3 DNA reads TGTGCCAGCAGTCGTCTCGCTACATGGACAGATACGCAGTATTTT. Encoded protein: CASSRLATWTDTQYF.

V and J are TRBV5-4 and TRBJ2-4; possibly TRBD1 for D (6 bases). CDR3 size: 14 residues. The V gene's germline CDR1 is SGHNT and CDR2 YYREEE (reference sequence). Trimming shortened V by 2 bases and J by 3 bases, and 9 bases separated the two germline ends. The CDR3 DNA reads TGTGCCAGCAGCTTACAGACAGGCAAAAACATTCAGTACTTC. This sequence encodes CASSLQTGKNIQYF.

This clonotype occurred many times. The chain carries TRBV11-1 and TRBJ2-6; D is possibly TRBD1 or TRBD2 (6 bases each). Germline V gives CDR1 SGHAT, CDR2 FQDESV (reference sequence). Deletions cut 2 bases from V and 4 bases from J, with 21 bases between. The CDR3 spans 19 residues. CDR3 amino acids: CASSLLSSRGATGANVLTF. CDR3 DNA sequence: TGTGCCAGCAGCTTACTGAGTTCGAGGGGGGCAACCGGGGCCAACGTCCTGACTTTC.

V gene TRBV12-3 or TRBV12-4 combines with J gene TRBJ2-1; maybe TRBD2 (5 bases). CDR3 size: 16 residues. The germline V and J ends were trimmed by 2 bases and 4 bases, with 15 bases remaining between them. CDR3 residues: CASSLSERRMYNEQFF. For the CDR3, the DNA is TGTGCCAGCAGTTTAAGTGAGCGGCGGATGTACAATGAGCAGTTCTTC.

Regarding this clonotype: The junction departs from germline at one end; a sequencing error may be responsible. The CDR3 region is CAISHNSDEQFF. CDR3 DNA: TGTGCCATCAGCCATAATAGCGATGAGCAGTTCTTC. This chain uses TRBV7-9 with TRBJ2-1, with D tentatively TRBD2 (5 bases). CDR1 and CDR2 (germline): SEHNR, FQNEAQ (reference sequence). The CDR3 sequence is 12 residues long.

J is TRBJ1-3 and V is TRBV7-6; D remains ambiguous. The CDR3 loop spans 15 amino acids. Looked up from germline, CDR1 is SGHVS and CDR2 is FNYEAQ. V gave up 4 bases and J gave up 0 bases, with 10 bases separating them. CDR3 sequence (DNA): TGTGCCAGCAGCTCAAGACCGGGCTCTGGAAACACCATATATTTT. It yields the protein CASSSRPGSGNTIYF.

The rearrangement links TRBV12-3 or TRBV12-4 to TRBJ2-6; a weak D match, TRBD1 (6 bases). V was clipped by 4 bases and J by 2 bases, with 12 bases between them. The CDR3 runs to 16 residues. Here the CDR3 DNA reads TGTGCCAGCAGTTCAGAACAGGGAGCTGGGGCCAACGTCCTGACTTTC. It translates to CASSSEQGAGANVLTF.

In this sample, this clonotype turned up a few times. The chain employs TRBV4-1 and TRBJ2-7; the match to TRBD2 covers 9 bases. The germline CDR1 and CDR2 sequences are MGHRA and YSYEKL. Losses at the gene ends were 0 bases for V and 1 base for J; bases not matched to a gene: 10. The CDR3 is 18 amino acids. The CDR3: CASSQEWGLALGSYEQYF. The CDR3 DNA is TGCGCCAGCAGCCAAGAATGGGGACTAGCTTTAGGATCCTACGAGCAGTACTTC.

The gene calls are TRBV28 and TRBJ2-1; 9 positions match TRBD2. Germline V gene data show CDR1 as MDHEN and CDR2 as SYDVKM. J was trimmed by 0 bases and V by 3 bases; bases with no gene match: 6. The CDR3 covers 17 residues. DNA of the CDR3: TGTGCCAGCAGTTTGTCTAGCGGGACGGGCTCCTACAATGAGCAGTTCTTC. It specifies CASSLSSGTGSYNEQFF.

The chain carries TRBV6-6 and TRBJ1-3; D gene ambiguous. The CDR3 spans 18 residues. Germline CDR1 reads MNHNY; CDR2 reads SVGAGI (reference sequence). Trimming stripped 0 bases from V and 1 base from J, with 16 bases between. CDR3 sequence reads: CASSYSGQDGDSGNTIYF. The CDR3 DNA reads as TGTGCCAGCAGTTACTCCGGCCAGGATGGGGATTCTGGAAACACCATATATTTT.

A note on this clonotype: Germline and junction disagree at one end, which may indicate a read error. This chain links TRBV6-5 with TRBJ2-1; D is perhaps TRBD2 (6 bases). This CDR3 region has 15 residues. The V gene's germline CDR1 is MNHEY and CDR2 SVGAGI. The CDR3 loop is CASRRAGAVYNEQSF. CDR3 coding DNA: TGTGCCAGCAGAAGAGCGGGTGCCGTGTACAATGAGCAGTCCTTC.

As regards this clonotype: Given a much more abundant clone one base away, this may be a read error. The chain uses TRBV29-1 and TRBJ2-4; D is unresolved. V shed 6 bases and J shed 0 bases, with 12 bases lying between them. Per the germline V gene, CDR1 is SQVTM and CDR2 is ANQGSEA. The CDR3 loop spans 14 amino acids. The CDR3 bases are TGCAGCGTGGGCATGGGGTTAGCCAAAAACATTCAGTACTTC. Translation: CSVGMGLAKNIQYF.

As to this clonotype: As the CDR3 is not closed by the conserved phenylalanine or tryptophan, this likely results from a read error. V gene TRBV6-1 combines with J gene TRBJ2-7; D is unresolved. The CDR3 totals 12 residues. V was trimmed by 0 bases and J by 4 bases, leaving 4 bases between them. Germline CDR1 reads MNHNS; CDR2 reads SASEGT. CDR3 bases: TGTGCCAGCAGTGAAGCCTATTACGAGCAGTACATC. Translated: CASSEAYYEQYI.

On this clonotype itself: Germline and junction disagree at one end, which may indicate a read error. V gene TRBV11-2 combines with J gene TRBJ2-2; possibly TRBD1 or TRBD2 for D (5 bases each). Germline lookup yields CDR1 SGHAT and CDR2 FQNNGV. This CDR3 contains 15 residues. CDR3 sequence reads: CASGLLGWGTGEPFF. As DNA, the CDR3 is TGTGCCAGCGGCCTCCTAGGGTGGGGCACCGGGGAGCCGTTTTTT.

The CDR3 here is CASSSVAGGQYF. The CDR3 DNA is TGTGCCAGCAGCTCGGTTGCGGGCGGGCAGTACTTC. The chain links TRBV7-9 to TRBJ2-7, with a tentative D call TRBD2 (5 bases). V shed 4 bases and J shed 9 bases, with 13 bases lying between them. The CDR3 runs 12 residues. In germline, CDR1 is SEHNR, CDR2 FQNEAQ (reference sequence).